This T cell receptor (beta chain) was observed in a study of radiotherapy plus CTLA-4 blockade in lung cancer. The germline V and J ends were trimmed by 5 bases and 8 bases, with 16 bases remaining between them. Germline CDR1 is SGHTA and CDR2 is FQGTGA. The CDR3 spans 14 residues. Findings and limits, study-wide: Once radiotherapy plus ipilimumab had been given, TCR clones derived from tumor expanded in blood.

For this clone: Its antigen is not known.

Only in-frame clones appear in the TCRdb table, and some are missing; sequencing was by immunoSEQ multiplex PCR. Of 30,000 to 40,000 clones in the sample, approximately 85% were seen once. The receptor comes from a human donor with non-small cell lung cancer who had stable disease on radiotherapy plus ipilimumab. This specimen consisted of peripheral blood, obtained from a patient treated with radiotherapy plus ipilimumab. The V and J genes are TRBV7-3 and TRBJ2-1; D possibly corresponds to TRBD1 (6 bases). The DNA for the CDR3 is TGTGCCAGCAGCGAGAGCTCAGGGGTGGATGAGCAGTTCTTC. Translated: CASSESSGVDEQFF.